The clone carrying this T cell receptor (beta chain) is deemed medium-sized. No antigen is known for it. CDR1 is LNHNV and CDR2 is YYDKDF in the germline V gene (reference sequence). The CDR3 is made up of 15 amino acids. Trimming shortened V by 1 base and J by 3 bases, and 9 bases separated the two germline ends. The sample is drawn from a study of vaccination and CD4 T cells after COVID-19. The assay that was used to sequence DNA from cultured CD4+ T cells was the Oncomine TCR Beta short-read assay. Via MiXCR, TCRdb re-called the PCR reads, giving one row per CDR3 protein. The sample lists some 1,400 distinct CDR3 sequences; 12% were seen once. Sample treatment: approximately nine-day PBMC culture with coronavirus spike peptide pools or control peptides (ViraFEST assay). An unexposed donor provided the CD4+ T cells, which were collected before the COVID-19 pandemic (2011-2018). TCRs were sequenced by ViraFEST after antigen-specific T cells had been expanded with peptide pools. Per well, a few million PBMCs were cultured in the presence of roughly 9 IU/ml IL-2 and around 11 ug/ml peptide pools. When enough cells were available, unexposed-donor CD4+ T cells were probed with SARS-CoV-2 S/N and four cold-coronavirus spikes.

Regarding the study as a whole: Spike mono-reactivity was the property of 304 of 307 vaccine-specific clones in convalescent patients.

Sequencing input: CD4+ T cells from blood, cultured in vitro. The TCR comes from a human donor in good health. The V gene is TRBV15, the J gene TRBJ1-4, with a possible D match to TRBD1 (5 bases). CDR3 nucleotide sequence: TGTGCCACCAGCAGAGGGGGCCGGTCTAATGAAAAACTGTTTTTT. It translates to CATSRGGRSNEKLFF. The whole variable domain, filled in from reference TRBV15 and TRBJ1-4, reads DAMVIQNPRYQVTQFGKPVTLSCSQTLNHNVMYWYQQKSSQAPKLLFHYYDKDFNNEADTPDNFQSRRPNTSFCFLDIRSPGLGDTAMYLCATSRGGRSNEKLFFGSGTQLSVL.